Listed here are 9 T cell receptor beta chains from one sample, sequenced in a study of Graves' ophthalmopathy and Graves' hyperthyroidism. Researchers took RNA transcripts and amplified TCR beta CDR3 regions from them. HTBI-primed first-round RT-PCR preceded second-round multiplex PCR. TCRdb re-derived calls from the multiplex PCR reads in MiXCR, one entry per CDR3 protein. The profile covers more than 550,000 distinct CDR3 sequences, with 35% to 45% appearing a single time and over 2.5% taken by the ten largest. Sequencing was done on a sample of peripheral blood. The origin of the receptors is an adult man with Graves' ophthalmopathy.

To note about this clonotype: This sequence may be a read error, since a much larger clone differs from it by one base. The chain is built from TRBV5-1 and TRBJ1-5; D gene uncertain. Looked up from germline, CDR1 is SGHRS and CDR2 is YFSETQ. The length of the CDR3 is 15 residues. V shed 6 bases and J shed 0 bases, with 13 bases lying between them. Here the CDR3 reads CASNIGPNSNQPQHF. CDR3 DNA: TGCGCCAGCAACATAGGACCGAATAGCAATCAGCCCCAGCATTTT.

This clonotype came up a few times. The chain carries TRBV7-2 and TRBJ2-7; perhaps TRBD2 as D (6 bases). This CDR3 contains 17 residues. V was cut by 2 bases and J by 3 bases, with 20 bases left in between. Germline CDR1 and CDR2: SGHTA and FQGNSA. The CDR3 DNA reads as TGTGCCAGCAGCTTACTCCACAGGAGGGGACTTTACTACGAGCAGTACTTC. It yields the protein CASSLLHRRGLYYEQYF.

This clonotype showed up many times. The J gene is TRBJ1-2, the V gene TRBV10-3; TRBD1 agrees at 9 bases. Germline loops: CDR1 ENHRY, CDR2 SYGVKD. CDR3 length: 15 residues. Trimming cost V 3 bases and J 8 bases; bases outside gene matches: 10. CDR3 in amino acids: CAISDPGQGRIGYTF. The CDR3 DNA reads TGTGCCATCAGTGACCCGGGACAGGGAAGGATAGGCTACACCTTC.

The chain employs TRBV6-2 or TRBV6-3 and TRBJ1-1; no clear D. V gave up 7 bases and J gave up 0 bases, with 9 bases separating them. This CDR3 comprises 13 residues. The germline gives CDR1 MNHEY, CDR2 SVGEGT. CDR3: CASTKNLNTEAFF. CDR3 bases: TGTGCCAGCACCAAAAACCTGAACACTGAAGCTTTCTTT.

The CDR3 loop is CASGETGKGEQYV. DNA for the CDR3: TGTGCCAGCGGGGAAACAGGGAAGGGCGAGCAGTACGTC. The chain joins TRBV27 to TRBJ2-7, with D tentatively TRBD1 (6 bases). The V end lost 8 bases, the J end lost 6 bases, and 17 bases lay between the germline ends. CDR1 is MNHEY and CDR2 is SMNVEV in the germline V gene (reference sequence). The CDR3 totals 13 residues.

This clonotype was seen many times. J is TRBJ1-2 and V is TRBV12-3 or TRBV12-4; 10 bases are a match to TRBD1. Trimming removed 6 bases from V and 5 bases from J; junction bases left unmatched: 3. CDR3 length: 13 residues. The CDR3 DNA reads TGTGCCAGCAGCTTGGACAGGGGGTATGGCTACACCTTC. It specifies CASSLDRGYGYTF.

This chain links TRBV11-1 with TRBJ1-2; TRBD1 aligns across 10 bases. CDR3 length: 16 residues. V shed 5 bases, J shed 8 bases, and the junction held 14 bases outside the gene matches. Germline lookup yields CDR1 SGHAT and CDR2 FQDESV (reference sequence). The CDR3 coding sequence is TGTGCCAGCAGCCTTGGGGGGACAGGGGATATGTTCGGCTACACCTTC. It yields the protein CASSLGGTGDMFGYTF.

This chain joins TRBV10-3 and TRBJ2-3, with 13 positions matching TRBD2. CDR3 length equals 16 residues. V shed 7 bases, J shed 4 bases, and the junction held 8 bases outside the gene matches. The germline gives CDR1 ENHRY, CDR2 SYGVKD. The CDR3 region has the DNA TGTGCCATCAATCCCGGACTAGCGGGAGTAGCAGATACGCAGTATTTT. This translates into CAINPGLAGVADTQYF.

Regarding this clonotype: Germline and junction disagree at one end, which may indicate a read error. The CDR3 sequence is CASSQAKTSGETRYF. As DNA, the CDR3 is TGTGCCAGCAGCCAAGCTAAGACTAGCGGGGAGACCCGGTACTTC. V gene TRBV4-2 combines with J gene TRBJ2-5, with 11 positions matching TRBD2. The CDR3 has 15 residues. Germline V gene sequence: CDR1 LGHNA, CDR2 YNFKEQ.